The entry that follows covers one T cell receptor (beta chain) sequence. Its antigen remains unknown. This sample is part of a study of radiotherapy plus CTLA-4 blockade in lung cancer. Study-level results: Peripheral blood showed expansion of tumor-derived TCR clones after radiotherapy and ipilimumab.

The assay was immunoSEQ multiplex PCR, and TCRdb's table has in-frame clones only and misses some. The top ten hold 3% to 4% of the sample, which has over 100,000 clones, more than 65% seen once. The study treated chemo-refractory metastatic non-small-cell lung cancer patients with focal radiation plus ipilimumab CTLA-4 blockade. There are 15 residues in the CDR3. Germline lookup yields CDR1 SGHRS and CDR2 YFSETQ. Trimming pared 4 bases from V and 5 bases from J, leaving 18 bases between. This clonotype was obtained from a human donor with non-small cell lung cancer that progressed on radiotherapy plus ipilimumab. Some clones in this sample may be carry-over from other donors' samples. The sample was peripheral blood, taken from a patient treated with radiotherapy plus ipilimumab. The chain links TRBV5-1 to TRBJ2-5; D is possibly TRBD1 (5 bases). The CDR3 coding sequence is TGCGCCAGCAGCGCCGACCCCCAGGGTAGGGAGACCCAGTACTTC. Its translation is CASSADPQGRETQYF.